This T cell receptor (beta chain) derives from a study of blood T cell repertoires in COVID-19. Study overall: Samples of COVID-19 (acute and convalescent) were obtained from the United States, Italy and Spain. Nucleic acid was either cDNA or gDNA, and it came from T cells, B-cell-depleted T cells, or PBMCs.

V lost 5 bases, J lost 10 bases, and 12 bases lay in between. Germline-derived CDR1 and CDR2 are SGHTA and FQGNSA. The CDR3 contains 13 residues. Measured with immunoSEQ multiplex PCR; TCRdb has only the in-frame clones, and not every one. This sample has around 400,000 clones, with roughly four fifths found just once. Adults between about 18 and 95 years of age took part from more than 20 US areas. Cohorts were based on clinical histories the participants reported. V and J are TRBV7-2 and TRBJ1-6, with D maybe TRBD1 (6 bases). This receptor was obtained from a woman aged 45-60 years who had recovered from COVID-19. The source material was PBMCs or T cells enriched from blood (not recorded which). In DNA, the CDR3 is TGTGCCAGCAGCCCCGACAGGCTATCACCCCTCCACTTT. It specifies CASSPDRLSPLHF.